Included here is one TCR beta chain sequence, with context. Germline V gene lookup returns CDR1 LNHDA and CDR2 SQIVND (reference sequence). CDR3 size: 15 residues. Trimming shortened V by 0 bases and J by 2 bases, and 10 bases separated the two germline ends. The sample originates from a study of cytomegalovirus exposure and HLA in healthy donors. PCR used 60 Vbeta primers and 13 Jbeta primers. Here immunoSEQ multiplex PCR was the method, and the copy in TCRdb shows in-frame clones only, minus some. In the table there are 95,000 to 150,000 clones, about four fifths of which are singletons. The receptor was derived from a woman in her 40s in good health and CMV-seropositive. Material for sequencing was PBMCs. The V call is TRBV19, the J call TRBJ1-2; D perhaps matches TRBD1 (6 bases). The CDR3 spells CASSIDERGNYGYTF. The CDR3 nucleotides read TGTGCCAGTAGTATAGATGAGAGGGGGAACTATGGCTACACCTTC.